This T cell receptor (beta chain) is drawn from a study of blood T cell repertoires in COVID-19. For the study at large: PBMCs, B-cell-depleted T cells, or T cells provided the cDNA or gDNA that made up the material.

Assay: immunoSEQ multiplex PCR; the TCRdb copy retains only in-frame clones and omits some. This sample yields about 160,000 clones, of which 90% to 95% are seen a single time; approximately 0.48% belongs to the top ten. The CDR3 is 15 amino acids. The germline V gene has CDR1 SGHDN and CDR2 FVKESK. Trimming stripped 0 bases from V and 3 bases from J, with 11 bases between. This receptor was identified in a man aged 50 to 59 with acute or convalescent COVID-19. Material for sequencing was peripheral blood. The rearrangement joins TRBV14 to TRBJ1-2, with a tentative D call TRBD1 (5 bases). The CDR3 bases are TGTGCCAGCAGCCAAGATCAGGGCCCCTACTATGGCTACACCTTC. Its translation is CASSQDQGPYYGYTF.